A selection of T cell receptor beta chains follows, all from one sample in a study of T cell repertoires in cytomegalovirus infection. Via MiXCR, TCRdb re-called the reads, giving one row per CDR3 protein. The top ten hold about 4.6% of the sample, which has 150,000 to 200,000 distinct CDR3 sequences, nearly 9.5% seen once. Source material: PBMCs. Receptors originate from a human donor in good health (CMV status not recorded). Some clones in this sample may be carry-over from other donors' samples. Both conserved end residues are part of each CDR3. A D gene is named only where the DNA matches it firmly. Some rows mark clone size as missing; the rest say once, few, many or name a class of expanded clone.

J gene | V gene | D gene | clone size | CDR3 DNA | CDR3 protein
TRBJ1-1 | TRBV13 | NA | many | TGTGCCAGCAGCTTCCGGCCAGGGCAGAACACTGAAGCTTTCTTT | CASSFRPGQNTEAFF
TRBJ2-2 | TRBV7-9 | TRBD2 | many | TGTGCCAGCTCTTCCGGGACTAGAGGCACCGGGGAGCTGTTTTTT | CASSSGTRGTGELFF
TRBJ2-1 | TRBV20-1 | NA | NA | TGCAGTGCTCTAGCTGGTGAGCAGTTCTTC | CSALAGEQFF
TRBJ2-7 | TRBV7-2 | NA | many | TGTGCCAGCAGCTTAGTCCGGGACGGTCGCTTTTACGAGCAGTACTTC | CASSLVRDGRFYEQYF
TRBJ2-3 | TRBV4-3 | NA | NA | TGCGCCAGCAGCCAGGACGGGGTTAGCACAGATACGCGGTATTTT | CASSQDGVSTDTRYF
TRBJ2-2 | TRBV7-2 | NA | many | TGTGCCAGCAGCTCGGGAGCGGGTTTGAACACCGGGGAGCTGTTTTTT | CASSSGAGLNTGELFF
TRBJ1-5 | TRBV7-9 | NA | many | TGTGCCAGCAGCGCATCCCCCGGGACTTCCTCAACGCCCTATAGCAATCAGCCCCAGCATTTT | CASSASPGTSSTPYSNQPQHF
TRBJ2-5 | TRBV5-5 | NA | many | TGTGCCAGCTCGCTACGGACATCGCAAGAGACCCAGTACTTC | CASSLRTSQETQYF
TRBJ2-1 | TRBV12-3/TRBV12-4 | NA | many | TGTGCCAGCAGTTTAGTTGGGGGAGGCTACGATGAGCAGTTCTTC | CASSLVGGGYDEQFF
TRBJ2-3 | TRBV11-2 | NA | many | TGTGCCAGCAGCAGGGACTTCACAGATACGCAGTATTTT | CASSRDFTDTQYF
TRBJ2-3 | TRBV12-3/TRBV12-4 | NA | many | TGTGCCACACGGGACTCAAGCACAGATACGCAGTATTTT | CATRDSSTDTQYF
TRBJ2-5 | TRBV7-2 | NA | many | TGTGCCAGCAGCTCGTTACAAGAGACCCAGTACTTC | CASSSLQETQYF
TRBJ2-1 | TRBV20-1 | TRBD2 | few | TGCAGTGCTAGCTCTAGCGGGAGGGCCAACAATGAGCAGTTCTTC | CSASSSGRANNEQFF
TRBJ2-5 | TRBV7-2 | TRBD1 | many | TGTGCCAGCAGCCCCCAGGACAGGGGGGGCCAAGAGACCCAGTACTTC | CASSPQDRGGQETQYF
TRBJ1-1 | TRBV6-6 | NA | few | TGTGCCAGCAGCGATATCGGAGGCACTGAAGCTTTCTTT | CASSDIGGTEAFF
TRBJ1-6 | TRBV7-2 | NA | many | TGTGCCAGCAGCCGGGGGGCCCCCTCCCATTCACCCCTCCACTTT | CASSRGAPSHSPLHF